This T cell receptor beta chain was obtained from a study of CD8 T cells in ankylosing spondylitis. Per germline, CDR1 DFQATT and CDR2 SNEGSKA (reference sequence). CDR3 length equals 16 residues. The J segment lost 0 bases and the V segment lost 6 bases, leaving 11 bases of the junction unmatched. This clonotype has only a few counts. TCRdb re-derived calls from the 5' RACE reads in MiXCR, one entry per CDR3 protein. The sample carries about 240,000 distinct CDR3 sequences, around 7.8% recorded once. J is TRBJ1-5 and V is TRBV20-1; 7 bases are a match to TRBD1. Sequencing was carried out using blood, either unsorted or a sorted T cell fraction (not recorded which). The TCR sequence derives from a male donor with ankylosing spondylitis or in good health (not recorded which). CDR3: CSAPGGDSYSNQPQHF. The CDR3 bases are TGCAGTGCCCCGGGGGGGGACAGCTATAGCAATCAGCCCCAGCATTTT.